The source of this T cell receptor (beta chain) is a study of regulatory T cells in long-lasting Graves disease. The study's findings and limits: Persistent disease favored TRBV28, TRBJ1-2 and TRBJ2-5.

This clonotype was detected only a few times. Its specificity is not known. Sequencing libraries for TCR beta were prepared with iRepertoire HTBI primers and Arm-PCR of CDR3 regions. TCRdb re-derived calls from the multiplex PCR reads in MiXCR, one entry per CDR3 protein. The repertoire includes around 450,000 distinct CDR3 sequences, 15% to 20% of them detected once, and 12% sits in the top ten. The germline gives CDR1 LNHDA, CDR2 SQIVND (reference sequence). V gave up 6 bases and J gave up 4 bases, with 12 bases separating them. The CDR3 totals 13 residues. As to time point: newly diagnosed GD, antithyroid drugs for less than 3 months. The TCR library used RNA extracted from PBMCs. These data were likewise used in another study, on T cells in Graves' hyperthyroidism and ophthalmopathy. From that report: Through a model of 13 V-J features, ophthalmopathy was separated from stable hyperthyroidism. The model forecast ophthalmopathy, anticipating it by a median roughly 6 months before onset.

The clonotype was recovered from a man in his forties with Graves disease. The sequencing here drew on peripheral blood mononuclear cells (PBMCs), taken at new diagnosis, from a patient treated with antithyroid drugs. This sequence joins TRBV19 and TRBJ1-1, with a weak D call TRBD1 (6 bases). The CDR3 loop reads CASSDRSRTEAFF. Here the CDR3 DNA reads TGTGCCAGTAGCGACAGGAGTCGCACTGAAGCTTTCTTT.